This TCR beta chain was found in a study of a mutant IDH1 vaccine in newly diagnosed glioma (TCRdb year 2021). Some background on the complete study: Patients were given eight vaccinations, in weeks 1, 3, 5, 7, 11, 15, 19 and 23, which matched visits V03 through V10. Vaccination was initiated 4-6 weeks after radiotherapy alone, or concurrently with temozolomide cycles in the chemotherapy-containing groups. Of the approximately 34 treated patients, approximately 60% were male and approximately 38% were female, and a mean age of about 37 years was recorded. Prior to enrollment, standard therapy consisting of radiotherapy alone, temozolomide alone, or radiochemotherapy with temozolomide had been administered to patients, with the combination being received by most patients. Peripheral blood was drawn at six visits: V03 (baseline), V05, V07, V10, V12 and V13. Longitudinal TCRB deep sequencing was performed for roughly 25 treated patients wherever samples were available for exploratory analyses. General study outcomes and caveats: Immune responses induced by the vaccine were seen in 90% to 95% of patients across multiple MHC alleles. The authors stated that sample limitations prevented analyses of patient blood samples from being reproduced. PBMC samples for TCRB deep sequencing were selected based on availability. No apparent relationship was observed between pseudoprogression and alterations in the top peripheral T cell clonotypes detected by TCRB sequencing.

V sheds 7 bases and J sheds 1 base, leaving 10 bases between their ends. The CDR3 holds 13 amino acids from the cysteine to the phenylalanine. Of all the DNA, just the CDR3 is kept, 39 bases in frame from base 1. The germline V gene supplies CDR1 MNHEY and CDR2 SVGAGI. This clone is medium-sized (0.01 to 0.1%). The antigen it recognizes is unknown. Base qualities are not recorded, but no much larger clone differs from it by a single base. The library came from the immunoSEQ multiplex PCR assay. Rearranged TCR beta chain sequences were amplified using the hsTCRB Kit according to the manufacturer's protocol. Sequencing of TCRB libraries was carried out on an Illumina MiSeq. For the original study's pipeline: The proprietary platform of the kit vendor was used for demultiplexing, trimming and gene mapping. Here the immuneACCESS table is served through TCRdb, limited to in-frame sequences with V and J called. Missing clones are a known gap in these copies; in checked studies unresolved V genes cover under half, and the rest lacks a known reason. D and trimming were read from the DNA, whereas the V and J calls and clone size are those reported in that table. For this sample the table gives tens of thousands of clones, of which 65% to 80% were detected only once. The ten largest account for approximately 8% of the sample.

This specimen's time point label, per the study, means: week 11, during vaccination. Every vaccine dose consisted of 300 ug of a 20-mer mutant IDH1 peptide in Montanide, administered subcutaneously together with topical imiquimod. All donors had newly diagnosed IDH1-mutant astrocytomas of WHO grade 3 or 4 that showed loss of nuclear ATRX. The samples were drawn from NOA16, a multicentre, single-arm, open-label phase I trial in Germany that tested a mutant IDH1 peptide vaccine in humans for the first time. The DNeasy Blood and Tissue Kit was used to extract genomic DNA from EDTA blood for TCRB sequencing.

The sample in question was PBMCs, obtained from a glioma patient whose treatment included an IDH1 peptide vaccine. This TCR was sampled from a man between 35 and 55 years old with glioma. In this chain, TRBV6-5 is recombined with TRBJ1-1; D gene: possibly TRBD1, on 6 matching bases. Here is the DNA: TGTGCCAGCAATCTACAGGGGAACACTGAAGCTTTCTTT. It specifies CASNLQGNTEAFF.